This TCR beta chain was captured by sequencing in a study of T cells expressing NK-cell markers. The germline V gene encodes CDR1 LGHDT and CDR2 YNNKEL (reference sequence). This CDR3 has 13 amino acids. TCRdb reprocessed the 5' RACE reads, keeping one entry per CDR3 protein, no DNA. The listing records over 250,000 distinct CDR3 sequences. The sequenced material came from blood T cells: a sorted CD56 or NKG2C T cell subset, CD4+ or CD8+ T cells, or bulk PBMC T cells (not recorded which). This receptor was taken from a woman aged 18 to 69 in good health. The rearrangement uses TRBV3-1 and TRBJ1-2; there is no DNA to check the TCRdb D call of TRBD1. The CDR3 protein is CASSPRTGNGYTF.